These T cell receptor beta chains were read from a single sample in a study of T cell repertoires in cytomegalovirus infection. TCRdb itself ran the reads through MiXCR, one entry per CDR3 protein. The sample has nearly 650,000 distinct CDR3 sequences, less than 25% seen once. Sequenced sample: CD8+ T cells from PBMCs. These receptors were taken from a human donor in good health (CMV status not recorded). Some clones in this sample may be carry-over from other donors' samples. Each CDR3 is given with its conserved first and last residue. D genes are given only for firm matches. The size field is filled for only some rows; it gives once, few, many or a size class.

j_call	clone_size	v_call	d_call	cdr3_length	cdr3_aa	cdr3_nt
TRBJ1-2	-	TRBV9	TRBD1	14	CASSVAGDREGYTF	TGTGCCAGCAGCGTAGCTGGTGACAGGGAGGGCTACACCTTC
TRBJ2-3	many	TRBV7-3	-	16	CASSLVWESSTDTQYF	TGTGCCAGCAGCTTAGTTTGGGAGTCTAGCACAGATACGCAGTATTTT
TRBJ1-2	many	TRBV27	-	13	CASRSNLNYGYTF	TGTGCCAGCAGGAGTAATCTCAACTATGGCTACACCTTC
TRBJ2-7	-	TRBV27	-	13	CASSLGRDGEQYF	TGTGCCAGCAGTTTAGGGCGGGATGGCGAGCAGTACTTC
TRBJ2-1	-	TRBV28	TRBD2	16	CASSLASGGARNEQFF	TGTGCCAGCAGTTTAGCTAGCGGGGGGGCGAGGAATGAGCAGTTCTTC
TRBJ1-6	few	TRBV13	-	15	CASSFYRDQTAPLHF	TGTGCCAGCAGCTTCTACAGGGACCAGACGGCACCCCTCCACTTT
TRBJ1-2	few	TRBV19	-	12	CAIHDRRLGYTF	TGTGCCATCCACGACAGACGCCTTGGCTACACCTTC
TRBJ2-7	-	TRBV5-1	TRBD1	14	CASSLEGQRHEQYF	TGCGCCAGCAGCTTGGAGGGACAGCGCCACGAGCAGTACTTC
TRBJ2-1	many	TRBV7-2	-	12	CASSLGGFEQFF	TGTGCCAGCAGCCTTGGAGGGTTTGAGCAGTTCTTC
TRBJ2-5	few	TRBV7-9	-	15	CASSLASAGQETQYF	TGTGCCAGCAGCTTAGCGTCGGCTGGACAAGAGACCCAGTACTTC
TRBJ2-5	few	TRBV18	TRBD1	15	CASSKDRGRLETQYF	TGTGCCAGCTCAAAGGACAGGGGTCGGCTAGAGACCCAGTACTTC
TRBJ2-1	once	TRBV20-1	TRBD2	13	CSAAGGPDNEQFF	TGCAGTGCGGCGGGGGGGCCTGACAATGAGCAGTTCTTC
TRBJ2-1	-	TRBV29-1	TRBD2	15	CSTGGGSSSYNEQFF	TGCAGCACCGGGGGGGGCTCAAGCTCCTACAATGAGCAGTTCTTC
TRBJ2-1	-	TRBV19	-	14	CASNFYRGYNEQFF	TGTGCCAGTAACTTCTACCGGGGCTACAATGAGCAGTTCTTC
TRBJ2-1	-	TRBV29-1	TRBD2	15	CSVALAGNPYNEQFF	TGCAGCGTTGCCCTAGCGGGGAATCCCTACAATGAGCAGTTCTTC
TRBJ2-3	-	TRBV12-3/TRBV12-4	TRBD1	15	CASSSDRDGTDTQYF	TGTGCCAGCAGTTCCGACAGGGACGGCACAGATACGCAGTATTTT
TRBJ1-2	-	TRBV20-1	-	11	CSAPTLNGYTF	TGCAGTGCCCCAACACTTAATGGCTACACCTTC
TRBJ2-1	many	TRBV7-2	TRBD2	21	CASSSPGLAGGPGILWDEQFF	TGTGCCAGCAGCTCGCCGGGACTAGCGGGGGGGCCCGGAATCCTATGGGATGAGCAGTTCTTC
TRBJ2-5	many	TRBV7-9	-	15	CASSRKTTWEETQYF	TGTGCCAGCAGCAGAAAGACGACCTGGGAAGAGACCCAGTACTTC
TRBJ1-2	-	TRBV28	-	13	CASSFERGYGYTF	TGTGCCAGCAGTTTCGAGCGAGGCTATGGCTACACCTTC
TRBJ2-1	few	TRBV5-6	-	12	CASSSFINEQFF	TGTGCCAGCAGCTCCTTTATCAATGAGCAGTTCTTC
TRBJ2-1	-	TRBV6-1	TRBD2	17	CASSYGLAGGLYNEQFF	TGTGCCAGCAGTTATGGACTAGCGGGGGGACTGTACAATGAGCAGTTCTTC
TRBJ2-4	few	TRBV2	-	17	CASLGGAKLLAKNIQYF	TGTGCCAGCCTAGGAGGGGCCAAACTACTAGCCAAAAACATTCAGTACTTC
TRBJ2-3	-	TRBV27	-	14	CASSLTQGSDTQYF	TGTGCCAGCAGTTTAACCCAAGGTTCAGATACGCAGTATTTT
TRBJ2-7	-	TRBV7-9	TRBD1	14	CASSSWTGDYEQYF	TGTGCCAGCAGCTCTTGGACAGGGGACTACGAGCAGTACTTC
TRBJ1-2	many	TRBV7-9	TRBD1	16	CASSRESTGGYLGYTF	TGTGCCAGCAGCCGCGAAAGCACAGGGGGCTACCTAGGCTACACCTTC
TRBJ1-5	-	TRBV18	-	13	CASSEEGNQPQHF	TGTGCCAGCTCCGAGGAGGGCAATCAGCCCCAGCATTTT
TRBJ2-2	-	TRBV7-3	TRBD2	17	CVSSLTPGLAVNGELFF	TGTGTCAGCAGCTTAACGCCGGGACTAGCGGTGAACGGGGAGCTGTTTTTT
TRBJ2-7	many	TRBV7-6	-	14	CASSPEGFSYEQYF	TGTGCCAGCAGCCCCGAAGGCTTCTCCTACGAGCAGTACTTC
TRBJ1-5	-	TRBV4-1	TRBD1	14	CASSGTEGNQPQHF	TGCGCCAGCAGCGGGACAGAAGGTAATCAGCCCCAGCATTTT
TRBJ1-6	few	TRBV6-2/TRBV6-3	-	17	CASSYEVIKEYNSPLHF	TGTGCCAGCAGTTACGAGGTAATAAAGGAATATAATTCACCCCTCCACTTT
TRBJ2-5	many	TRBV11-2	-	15	CASSQGQYNQETQYF	TGTGCCAGCAGCCAAGGACAGTACAACCAAGAGACCCAGTACTTC
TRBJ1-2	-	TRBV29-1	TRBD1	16	CSATTGGDSSNYGYTF	TGCAGCGCTACGACAGGGGGTGACTCCTCTAACTATGGCTACACCTTC
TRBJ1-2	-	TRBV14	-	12	CASSHWNYGYTF	TGTGCCAGCAGCCATTGGAACTATGGCTACACCTTC
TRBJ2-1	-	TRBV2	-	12	CASTSGVNEQFF	TGTGCCAGCACCTCGGGAGTTAATGAGCAGTTCTTC
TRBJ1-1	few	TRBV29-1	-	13	CSVETGEGTEAFF	TGCAGCGTTGAAACAGGCGAGGGGACAGAAGCTTTCTTT
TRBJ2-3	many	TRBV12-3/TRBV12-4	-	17	CASILSGQLISTDTQYF	TGTGCCAGCATTCTCTCTGGGCAGCTAATAAGCACAGATACGCAGTATTTT